Shown below are 30 T cell receptor beta chains from a single sample sequenced in a study of T cell responses to AZD1222 COVID-19 vaccine. Assay used: immunoSEQ multiplex PCR; TCRdb lists only in-frame clones, some missing. The sample comprises about 140,000 clones, roughly 92% of which are singletons, and over 1.5% rests with the top ten. Specimen: peripheral blood, collected on day 0 of AZD1222 vaccination. The receptors were sampled from an adult in good health.

The rearrangement links TRBV5-4 to TRBJ2-7; D gene unclear. CDR1 is SGHNT, CDR2 YYREEE, per germline (reference sequence). Trimming removed 1 base from V and 1 base from J, with 12 bases in between. CDR3 size: 15 residues. This CDR3 is CASSLRVGISYEQYF. Here the CDR3 DNA reads TGTGCCAGCAGCTTGAGAGTCGGTATTTCCTACGAGCAGTACTTC.

In DNA, the CDR3 is TGTGCCAGCAGCCAAAGGGACAGCCCAACAGATACGCAGTATTTT. Amino acid sequence: CASSQRDSPTDTQYF. The rearrangement links TRBV14 to TRBJ2-3; 7 bases agree with TRBD1. Germline CDR1 reads SGHDN; CDR2 reads FVKESK. The CDR3 has 15 residues. V was pared by 2 bases and J by 3 bases, with 5 bases of the junction left unmatched. Full variable domain (outside the CDR3, taken from reference TRBV14 and TRBJ2-3): EAGVTQFPSHSVIEKGQTVTLRCDPISGHDNLYWYRRVMGKEIKFLLHFVKESKQDESGMPNNRFLAERTGGTYSTLKVQPAELEDSGVYFCASSQRDSPTDTQYFGPGTRLTVL.

V usage is TRBV19 and J usage is TRBJ2-3; 7 nucleotides agree with TRBD1. J gave up 7 bases and V 3 bases, and 16 bases lay outside the gene matches. The CDR3 spans 17 residues. In germline, CDR1 is LNHDA, CDR2 SQIVND (reference sequence). CDR3 region: CASSILAETGTYNTQYF. In nucleotides, the CDR3 is TGTGCCAGTAGTATCCTGGCGGAGACAGGGACCTACAATACGCAGTATTTT. The full variable domain, in which reference TRBV19 and TRBJ2-3 provide the parts outside the CDR3, is DGGITQSPKYLFRKEGQNVTLSCEQNLNHDAMYWYRQDPGQGLRLIYYSQIVNDFQKGDIAEGYSVSREKKESFPLTVTSAQKNPTAFYLCASSILAETGTYNTQYFGPGTRLTVL.

The chain employs TRBV11-1 and TRBJ2-1; 9 bases match TRBD2. This CDR3 has 16 residues. J was trimmed by 4 bases and V by 1 base; bases with no gene match: 5. Looked up from germline, CDR1 is SGHAT and CDR2 is FQDESV (reference sequence). The CDR3: CASSLVGTSRYNEQFF. In nucleotides, the CDR3 is TGTGCCAGCAGCTTAGTGGGGACTAGCAGGTACAATGAGCAGTTCTTC.

The DNA of the CDR3 is TGTGCCAGCTGGAGGGTGGGCGCTGAAGCTTTCTTT. Its translation: CASWRVGAEAFF. The V gene is TRBV18, the J gene TRBJ1-1; unclear D gene. CDR3 length: 12 amino acids. From germline, CDR1 is KGHSH and CDR2 LQKENI. The V end lost 7 bases, the J end lost 6 bases, and 12 bases lay between the germline ends.

The chain has TRBV15 and TRBJ2-7, with D maybe TRBD1 (5 bases). The CDR3 extends over 14 amino acids. Germline-derived CDR1 and CDR2 are LNHNV and YYDKDF (reference sequence). Trimming stripped 2 bases from V and 6 bases from J, with 14 bases between. CDR3 DNA: TGTGCCACCAGCAGATCCCGGCAGGGCCGCGAGCAGTACTTC. Translating it yields CATSRSRQGREQYF.

This chain joins TRBV18 and TRBJ1-1, with 7 nucleotides matching TRBD1. The germline V gene has CDR1 KGHSH and CDR2 LQKENI. This CDR3 comprises 13 residues. V trimming: 4 bases; J trimming: 8 bases; junction bases outside the gene matches: 7. CDR3 in amino acids: CASSLLQGIEAFF. The CDR3 nucleotides are TGTGCCAGCTCACTACTACAGGGGATAGAAGCTTTCTTT.

Regarding this clone: The same CDR3 also results from other DNA sequences found in this sample. The chain couples TRBV6-1 to TRBJ2-7; 12 bases agree with TRBD2. V was pared by 1 base and J by 2 bases, with 0 bases of the junction left unmatched. This CDR3 has 15 amino acids. Germline CDR1 MNHNS, CDR2 SASEGT. CDR3 sequence (DNA): TGTGCCAGCAGTGAAGGACTAGCGGGAGCCTACGAGCAGTACTTC. This sequence encodes CASSEGLAGAYEQYF.

The chain recombines TRBV7-2 with TRBJ1-1; a possible D gene is TRBD1 (5 bases). The CDR3 spans 13 residues. Germline V lookup: CDR1 SGHTA, CDR2 FQGNSA. The V gene lost 6 bases and the J gene lost 10 bases, with 18 bases spanning the gap. Here the CDR3 DNA reads TGTGCCAGCAGTCCCCGGGTAGGGGCGGGAGCTTTCTTT. The encoded protein is CASSPRVGAGAFF.

This rearrangement joins TRBV6-6 to TRBJ2-7; D gene unclear. Germline CDR1 MNHNY, CDR2 SVGAGI (reference sequence). There are 13 residues in the CDR3. V dropped 2 bases and J dropped 6 bases, with 11 bases sitting between them. For the CDR3, the DNA is TGTGCCAGCAGTTACCGTAAATCCGGCGAGCAGTACTTC. Encoded protein: CASSYRKSGEQYF.

CDR3: CASSDTGGDTGELFF. The CDR3 nucleotides read TGTGCCAGCAGTGACACCGGGGGGGACACCGGGGAGCTGTTTTTT. This rearrangement joins TRBV6-4 to TRBJ2-2; TRBD2 agrees at 8 bases. The length of the CDR3 is 15 residues. The germline V gene encodes CDR1 MRHNA and CDR2 SNTAGT. After removal of 2 bases from V and 3 bases from J, the junction contained 2 bases not matched to a gene.

Only one count was recorded for this clone. The chain has TRBV28 and TRBJ2-5; 8 bases match TRBD2. From germline, CDR1 is MDHEN and CDR2 SYDVKM. The CDR3 spans 15 residues. Trimming removed 6 bases from V and 2 bases from J; junction bases left unmatched: 8. The CDR3 DNA is TGTGCCAGCAGCGGGGGTAGCGGGAAACAAGAGACCCAGTACTTC. This gives the protein CASSGGSGKQETQYF. The whole variable domain, remainder taken from reference TRBV28 and TRBJ2-5, is DVKVTQSSRYLVKRTGEKVFLECVQDMDHENMFWYRQDPGLGLRLIYFSYDVKMKEKGDIPEGYSVSREKKERFSLILESASTNQTSMYLCASSGGSGKQETQYFGPGTRLLVL.

The rearrangement uses TRBV7-2 and TRBJ2-7; D possibly corresponds to TRBD2 (5 bases). Germline V gene sequence: CDR1 SGHTA, CDR2 FQGNSA. Trimming stripped 1 base from V and 3 bases from J, with 10 bases between. The CDR3 loop spans 14 amino acids. The CDR3: CASSLVRDNYEQYF. In DNA, the CDR3 is TGTGCCAGCAGCTTAGTGAGGGATAACTACGAGCAGTACTTC.

J is TRBJ1-2 and V is TRBV13; D unclear. The V gene's germline CDR1 is PRHDT and CDR2 FYEKMQ (reference sequence). CDR3 length equals 14 residues. Trimming removed 3 bases at V and 5 bases at J, with 13 bases between. CDR3 sequence reads: CASSLSRSRYGYTF. Here the CDR3 DNA reads TGTGCCAGCAGCTTGTCGAGGTCACGGTATGGCTACACCTTC.

The rearrangement uses TRBV9 and TRBJ1-4, with TRBD1 as a possible D gene (5 bases). Per germline, CDR1 SGDLS and CDR2 YYNGEE. V was shortened by 0 bases and J by 5 bases, with 11 bases between the two germline ends. The CDR3 consists of 15 residues. The CDR3 protein is CASSVGSQGNEKLFF. The CDR3 bases are TGTGCCAGCAGCGTAGGAAGCCAGGGAAATGAAAAACTGTTTTTT.

The chain recombines TRBV9 with TRBJ1-2; maybe TRBD1 (5 bases). V shed 0 bases and J shed 4 bases, with 16 bases lying between them. Germline loops: CDR1 SGDLS, CDR2 YYNGEE. This CDR3 is built from 16 residues. The CDR3 sequence is CASSVGGDAPLYGYTF. Written as DNA, the CDR3 is TGTGCCAGCAGCGTAGGGGGGGACGCCCCTCTCTATGGCTACACCTTC.

Here the CDR3 reads CASSTGLYYGYTF. The CDR3 region has the DNA TGTGCCAGTAGTACAGGCCTCTACTATGGCTACACCTTC. V usage is TRBV19 and J usage is TRBJ1-2; D is uncertain. This CDR3 spans 13 amino acids. Trimming stripped 4 bases from V and 3 bases from J, with 9 bases between. Germline CDR1 LNHDA, CDR2 SQIVND (reference sequence). The full variable domain, its missing parts supplied by reference TRBV19 and TRBJ1-2, is DGGITQSPKYLFRKEGQNVTLSCEQNLNHDAMYWYRQDPGQGLRLIYYSQIVNDFQKGDIAEGYSVSREKKESFPLTVTSAQKNPTAFYLCASSTGLYYGYTFGSGTRLTVV.

By sample fraction, this clone is medium-sized (0.01 to 0.1%). The CDR3 loop reads CASSEGGRDTGELFF. In DNA, the CDR3 is TGTGCCAGCAGTGAAGGAGGGAGGGACACCGGGGAGCTGTTTTTT. V gene TRBV25-1 combines with J gene TRBJ2-2; TRBD2 agrees at 7 bases. Germline CDR1 is MGHDK and CDR2 is SYGVNS. Trimming took 2 bases from V and 3 from J; bases not matched to a gene: 3. The CDR3 has 15 amino acids.

The chain combines TRBV19 with TRBJ1-1; possible D gene TRBD1, 5 bases. The V gene's germline CDR1 is LNHDA and CDR2 SQIVND (reference sequence). CDR3 size: 15 residues. Trimming took off 6 bases at V and 8 bases at J, with 22 bases between the two ends. For the CDR3, the DNA is TGTGCCAGTAGCCATAGAGGGGTCCTGTTTTCCGAAGCTTTCTTT. Translating gives CASSHRGVLFSEAFF.

V and J are TRBV5-1 and TRBJ2-1, with 7 bases lining up with TRBD1. The CDR3 runs to 14 residues. Looked up from germline, CDR1 is SGHRS and CDR2 is YFSETQ. J lost 3 bases, V lost 3 bases, and 3 bases had no gene match. Here the CDR3 reads CASSSGQNYNEQFF. CDR3 coding DNA: TGCGCCAGCAGCTCGGGACAGAACTACAATGAGCAGTTCTTC.

The genes are TRBV30 and TRBJ2-7; 10 positions match TRBD1. The CDR3 length is 14 residues. The V gene's germline CDR1 is GTSNPN and CDR2 SVGIG (reference sequence). With V trimmed by 3 bases and J by 2 bases, 4 bases remained unmatched. The CDR3 protein is CAWSTGQGPYEQYF. The CDR3 nucleotides read TGTGCCTGGAGCACGGGACAGGGGCCCTACGAGCAGTACTTC.

CDR3 DNA sequence: TGTGCCAGCAGCTTAAAGGACAGGGAGAACACTGAAGCTTTCTTT. This sequence encodes CASSLKDRENTEAFF. V and J are TRBV11-3 and TRBJ1-1; 8 nucleotides match TRBD1. J lost 1 base, V lost 2 bases, and 3 bases had no gene match. CDR3 length equals 15 residues. Germline V gene data show CDR1 as SGHNT and CDR2 as YENEEA.

V usage is TRBV30 and J usage is TRBJ1-1, with D uncertain. The germline gives CDR1 GTSNPN, CDR2 SVGIG (reference sequence). V was cut by 3 bases and J by 1 base, with 18 bases left in between. The CDR3 contains 16 residues. The CDR3 DNA is TGTGCCTGGAGGAACCGGGCCCTACATCCGAACACTGAAGCTTTCTTT. This gives the protein CAWRNRALHPNTEAFF.

This chain connects TRBV12-5 to TRBJ2-1; D gene uncertain. The CDR3 sequence is 14 residues long. V gave up 1 base and J gave up 5 bases, with 9 bases separating them. From germline, CDR1 is LGHNT and CDR2 FRNRAP. Written as DNA, the CDR3 is TGTGCTAGTGGTTTGGGGACGGGCCACAATGAGCAGTTCTTC. Amino acids: CASGLGTGHNEQFF.

This rearrangement joins TRBV15 to TRBJ1-2; D perhaps matches TRBD1 (5 bases). Deletions cut 4 bases from V and 2 bases from J, with 8 bases between. Per the germline V gene, CDR1 is LNHNV and CDR2 is YYDKDF (reference sequence). CDR3 length: 13 amino acids. The CDR3 spells CATSKTENYGYTF. CDR3 bases: TGTGCCACCAGCAAGACAGAGAACTATGGCTACACCTTC.

This clone was seen just once. This rearrangement joins TRBV3-1 (or the pseudogene TRBV3-2) to TRBJ1-4; no reliable D call. Germline values: CDR1 LGHDT, CDR2 YNNKEL (reference sequence). V was cut by 2 bases and J by 8 bases, with 15 bases left in between. This CDR3 contains 15 residues. The CDR3 region has the DNA TGTGCCAGCAGCCAAAACTTTCGGTTAGAGGAAAAACTGTTTTTT. Translation: CASSQNFRLEEKLFF.

CDR3 bases: TGTGCCAGCAGCTGGGACAGGCCCCGAGAGGAGCAGTACTTC. This encodes CASSWDRPREEQYF. The gene calls are TRBV11-2 and TRBJ2-7; 8 nucleotides agree with TRBD1. This CDR3 is built from 14 residues. CDR1 is SGHAT, CDR2 FQNNGV, per germline. V shed 4 bases, J shed 7 bases, and the junction held 9 bases outside the gene matches.

The rearrangement links TRBV27 to TRBJ1-5; a possible D gene is TRBD1 (6 bases). The germline V gene encodes CDR1 MNHEY and CDR2 SMNVEV (reference sequence). Trimming removed 3 bases at V and 6 bases at J, with 12 bases between. The CDR3 has 14 amino acids. CDR3 in amino acids: CASSFGRGAQPQHF. In DNA form, the CDR3 reads TGTGCCAGCAGTTTTGGGCGGGGGGCTCAGCCCCAGCATTTT.

The chain uses TRBV5-1 and TRBJ2-7; 9 nucleotides match TRBD1. The CDR3 is 15 residues long. The junction had 9 bases not matched to a gene; V was cut back by 4 bases and J by 4 bases. In germline, CDR1 is SGHRS, CDR2 YFSETQ. CDR3 sequence reads: CASSPRTGDIYEQYF. CDR3 DNA sequence: TGCGCCAGCAGCCCCCGGACAGGGGATATTTACGAGCAGTACTTC.

The CDR3 is CASSPGIGNQPQHF. CDR3 DNA sequence: TGTGCCAGCTCACCAGGGATTGGCAATCAGCCCCAGCATTTT. The chain is built from TRBV18 and TRBJ1-5, with D hard to call. Germline V gene sequence: CDR1 KGHSH, CDR2 LQKENI. The CDR3 extends over 14 amino acids. V was cut by 2 bases and J by 2 bases, with 7 bases left in between.